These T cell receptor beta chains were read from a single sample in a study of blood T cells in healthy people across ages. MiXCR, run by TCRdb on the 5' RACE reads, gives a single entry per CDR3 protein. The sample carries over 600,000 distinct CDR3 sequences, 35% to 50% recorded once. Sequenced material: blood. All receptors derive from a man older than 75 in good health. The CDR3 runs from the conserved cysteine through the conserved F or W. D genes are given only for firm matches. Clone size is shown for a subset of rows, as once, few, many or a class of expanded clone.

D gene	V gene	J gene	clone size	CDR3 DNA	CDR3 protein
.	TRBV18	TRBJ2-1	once	TGTGCCAGCTCACCACAGGGAGAGACCCAGTTCTTC	CASSPQGETQFF
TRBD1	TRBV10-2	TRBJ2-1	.	TGCGCCAGCAGTGAGTCGATCCGGACAGGGGGTAGAATAGGATACTACAATGAGCAGTTCTTC	CASSESIRTGGRIGYYNEQFF
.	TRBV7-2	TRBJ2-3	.	TGTGCCAGCAGCCCGACAGCTTTAAGCACAGATACGCAGTATTTT	CASSPTALSTDTQYF
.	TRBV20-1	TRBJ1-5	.	TGCAGTGCTAGAGATGTTGCAGGGTTCAATCAGCCCCAGCATTTT	CSARDVAGFNQPQHF
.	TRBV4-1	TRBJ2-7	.	TGCGCCAGCAGCCTGTACGCAGGGGGGAACTACGAGCGGTACTTC	CASSLYAGGNYERYF
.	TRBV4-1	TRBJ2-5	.	TGCGCCAGCAGCCAAGCCCACGGGAGAGGGACCGCTCAAGAGACCCAGTACTTC	CASSQAHGRGTAQETQYF
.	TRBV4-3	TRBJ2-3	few	TGCGCCAGCAGCCAAGATGGGGGCGGACTTCGCACAGATACGCAGTATTTT	CASSQDGGGLRTDTQYF
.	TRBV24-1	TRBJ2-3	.	TGTGCCACCAGTGATACAGGCACCGTAACCGATACGCAGTATTTT	CATSDTGTVTDTQYF
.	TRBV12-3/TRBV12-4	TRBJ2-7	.	TGTGCCAGCAGTCCCTCGGTTGGGACGTTCTACTACGAGCAGTACTTC	CASSPSVGTFYYEQYF
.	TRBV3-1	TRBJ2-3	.	TGTGCCAGCAGCCAAGATGCGGCGGAGGGCCATACGCAGTATTTT	CASSQDAAEGHTQYF
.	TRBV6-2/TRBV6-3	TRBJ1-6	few	TGTGCCAGCAGCCAGGGTTTACAGTCACCCCTCCACTTT	CASSQGLQSPLHF
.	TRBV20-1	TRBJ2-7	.	TGCAGTGCGCCCCCCCGGGGATCCTACGAGCAGTACTTC	CSAPPRGSYEQYF
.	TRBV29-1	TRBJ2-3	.	TGCAGCGTTCTCCCGAAAAATCGGGGGATCCAAGATACGCAGTATTTT	CSVLPKNRGIQDTQYF
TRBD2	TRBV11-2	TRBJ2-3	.	TGTGCCAGCAGCCAACCCTGGACTAGCGGGAGACGCACAGATACGCAGTATTTT	CASSQPWTSGRRTDTQYF
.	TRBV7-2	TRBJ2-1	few	TGTGCCAGCAGCCCTTACCGGGACTTCAAAAATCAGTTCTTC	CASSPYRDFKNQFF
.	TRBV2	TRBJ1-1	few	TGTGCCAGCAGTCGCCGACAAAACATGAACACTGAAGCTTTCTTT	CASSRRQNMNTEAFF
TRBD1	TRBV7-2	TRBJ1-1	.	TGTGCCAGCACCCAGACAGGGGGCGCTCGGAACACTGAAGCTTTCTTT	CASTQTGGARNTEAFF
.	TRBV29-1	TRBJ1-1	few	TGCAGCGGACGGTGGGGGTTGAACACTGAAGCTTTCTTT	CSGRWGLNTEAFF
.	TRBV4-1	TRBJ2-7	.	TGCGCCAGTAACCGATGGCGGTTAAGGACCTACGAGCAGTACTTC	CASNRWRLRTYEQYF
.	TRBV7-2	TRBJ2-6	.	TGTGCCAGCAGCATGGACAGCTCTGGGGCCAACGTCCTGACTTTC	CASSMDSSGANVLTF
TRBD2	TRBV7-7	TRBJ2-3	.	TGTGCTAGCAGCCCGGCGGGAGGGCCCACAGATACGCAGTATTTT	CASSPAGGPTDTQYF
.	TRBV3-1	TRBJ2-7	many	TGTGCCAGCAGCACCCAAGTGCCCATGGACGAGCAGTACTTC	CASSTQVPMDEQYF
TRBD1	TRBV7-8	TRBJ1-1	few	TGTGCCAGCAGCCCGCAGGGGGCTAAGAGGACTGAAGCTTTCTTT	CASSPQGAKRTEAFF
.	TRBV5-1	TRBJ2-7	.	TGCGCCAGCACCGGGACGTTCTCCTACGAGCAGTACTTC	CASTGTFSYEQYF
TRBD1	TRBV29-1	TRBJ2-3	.	TGCAGCGTTAGTGGGACAGAATTCACAGATACGCAGTATTTT	CSVSGTEFTDTQYF
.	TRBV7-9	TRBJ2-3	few	TGTGCCAGCAGCTTCACGGAATACACAGATACGCAGTATTTT	CASSFTEYTDTQYF
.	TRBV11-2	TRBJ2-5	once	TGTGCCAGCAGTATAGATATGCCTAGCATTGAGCAGTACTTC	CASSIDMPSIEQYF
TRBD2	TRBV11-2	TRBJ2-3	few	TGTGCCAGCAGCTTAGGTTCGCTAGCGGGGGGATCTAGCACAGATACGCAGTATTTT	CASSLGSLAGGSSTDTQYF
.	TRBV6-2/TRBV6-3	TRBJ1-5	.	TGTGCCAGCACCGGACAGACCAATCAGCCCCAGCATTTT	CASTGQTNQPQHF
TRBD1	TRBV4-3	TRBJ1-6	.	TGCGCCAGCAGCCAGGGCGCGGGACAGTATAATTCACCCCTCCACTTT	CASSQGAGQYNSPLHF
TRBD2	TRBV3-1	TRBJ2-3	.	TGTGCCAGCAGCCTTCTCCCCGGGACTAGCGGGGGGACAGATACGCAGTATTTT	CASSLLPGTSGGTDTQYF
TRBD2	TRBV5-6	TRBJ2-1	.	TGTGCCAGCAGCTTGACCCCGACTAGCGGGAACTTCAATGAGCAGTTCTTC	CASSLTPTSGNFNEQFF
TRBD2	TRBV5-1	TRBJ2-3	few	TGCGCCAGCACATTAGCGGGGGGGCCGGCAGATACGCAGTATTTT	CASTLAGGPADTQYF
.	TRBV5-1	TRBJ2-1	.	TGCGCCAGCAGCCCGGAAGGGTCCTCCTACAATGAGCAGTTCTTC	CASSPEGSSYNEQFF
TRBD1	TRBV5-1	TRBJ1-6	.	TGCGCCAGCAGCCAGGGACAGACAAATTCACCCCTCCACTTT	CASSQGQTNSPLHF
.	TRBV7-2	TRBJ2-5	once	TGTGTCAGCAGCTTAGCCGGGCACAATGAGCAGTACTTC	CVSSLAGHNEQYF
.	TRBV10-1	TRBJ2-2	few	TGCGCCAGCAGTGAGAGGCGGGACAGTTCCACCGGGGAGCTGTTTTTT	CASSERRDSSTGELFF
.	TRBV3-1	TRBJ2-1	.	TGTGCCAGCAACCAGGCCAATGAGCAGTTCTTC	CASNQANEQFF
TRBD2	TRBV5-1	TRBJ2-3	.	TGCGCCAGCAGCATCACCGGGACTACTAGGGCAGATACGCAGTATTTT	CASSITGTTRADTQYF
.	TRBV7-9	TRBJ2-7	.	TGTGCCAGCAGAGGGGCCGATCCCACCTACGAGCAGTACTTC	CASRGADPTYEQYF
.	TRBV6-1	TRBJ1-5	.	TGTGCCAGCAGTGCCCTCACGCGGCATTTT	CASSALTRHF
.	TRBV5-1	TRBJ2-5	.	TGCGCCAGCAGCTTGCGTGGTACCACTCAATACAATGAGCAGTACTTC	CASSLRGTTQYNEQYF
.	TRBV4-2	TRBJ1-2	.	TGTGCCAGCAGTTTTGTGGGGGCTAACTATGGCTACACCTTC	CASSFVGANYGYTF
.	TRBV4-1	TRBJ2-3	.	TGCGCCAGCAGCCAAGATAGGCAACTAGATACGCAGTATTTT	CASSQDRQLDTQYF
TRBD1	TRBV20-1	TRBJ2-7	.	TGCAGTGCTACCCGGGACAGGGGAGTTTACGAGCAGTACTTC	CSATRDRGVYEQYF
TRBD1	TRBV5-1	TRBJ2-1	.	TGCGCCAGCAGCTTAGGACAGGCCCCTCTCTACAATGAGCAGTTCTTC	CASSLGQAPLYNEQFF
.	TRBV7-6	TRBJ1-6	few	TGTGCCAGCAGCTCCTACAGGGACGGCAATTCACCCCTCCACTTT	CASSSYRDGNSPLHF
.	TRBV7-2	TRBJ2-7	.	TGTGCCAGCAGCTTAGGCGGACAGAGTACCTACGAGCAGTACTTC	CASSLGGQSTYEQYF
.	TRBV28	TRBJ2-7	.	TGTGCCAGCAACACCCGGGTAGTCCACGAGCAGTACTTC	CASNTRVVHEQYF
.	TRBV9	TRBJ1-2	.	TGTGCCAGCAGTGCACGGACGGAGAACCCGCTTTCTAACTATGGCTACACCTTC	CASSARTENPLSNYGYTF
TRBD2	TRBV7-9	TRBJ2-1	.	TGTGCCAGCAGCACGGGACGAGCGGGGGGGATGCCAAAGGAGCAGTTCTTC	CASSTGRAGGMPKEQFF
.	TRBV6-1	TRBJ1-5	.	TGTGCCAGCAGTCCCCTTCCGGGAGAGGCCAATCAGCCCCAGCATTTT	CASSPLPGEANQPQHF
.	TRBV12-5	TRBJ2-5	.	TGTGCTAGCCCGTACCAAGAGACCCAGTACTTC	CASPYQETQYF
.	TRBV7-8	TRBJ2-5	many	TGTGCCAGCAGCTATGGGGCAACAGGAGAGACCCAGTACTTC	CASSYGATGETQYF
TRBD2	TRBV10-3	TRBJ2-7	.	TGTGCCATCAGTGTCAGCGGGGGCGCCTCCTACGAGCAGTACTTC	CAISVSGGASYEQYF
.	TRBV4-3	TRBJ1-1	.	TGCGCCAGCAGCCCCACGACGGGGGGGATGAACACTGAAGCTTTCTTT	CASSPTTGGMNTEAFF
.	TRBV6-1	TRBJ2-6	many	TGTGCCAGCAGACCGTCCCGCTCTGGGGCCAACGTCCTGACTTTC	CASRPSRSGANVLTF